The 16 T cell receptor beta chains in this list originate from one sample, sequenced in a study of radiation and T cells in renal cell carcinoma. Using immunoSEQ multiplex PCR, the repertoire was profiled, and TCRdb retains in-frame clones only, with some absent. The table has 70,000 to 90,000 clones, 86% seen once. The time point was: blood 2 weeks post-SBRT. Indicated treatment: 15 Gy SBRT to primary tumor, nephrectomy 4 weeks later. Sequenced here: blood, sampled from a patient whose treatment included radiotherapy and nephrectomy. The receptors were sampled from a woman aged 45-59 years with renal cell carcinoma.

This clone appeared once. This chain connects TRBV5-6 to TRBJ1-2; no clear D. The CDR3 contains 15 residues. From germline, CDR1 is SGHDT and CDR2 YYEEEE. V was cut by 4 bases and J by 8 bases, with 21 bases left in between. The CDR3 loop reads CASSPGPIGGGGYTF. CDR3 nucleotides: TGTGCCAGCAGCCCGGGCCCCATAGGAGGTGGAGGCTACACCTTC.

The rearrangement joins TRBV15 to TRBJ2-7; D gene unclear. V was trimmed by 0 bases and J by 3 bases, leaving 9 bases between them. This CDR3 spans 14 amino acids. In germline, CDR1 is LNHNV, CDR2 YYDKDF (reference sequence). For the CDR3, the DNA is TGTGCCACCAGCAGAGACCTTACGAGCTACGAGCAGTACTTC. Encoded protein: CATSRDLTSYEQYF.

The V call is TRBV19, the J call TRBJ2-5; no firm D call. Trimming shortened V by 1 base and J by 6 bases, and 9 bases separated the two germline ends. In germline, CDR1 is LNHDA, CDR2 SQIVND (reference sequence). The CDR3 covers 13 residues. Written as DNA, the CDR3 is TGTGCCAGTAGTATAGGGGCTCCAAAGACCCAGTACTTC. Translation: CASSIGAPKTQYF.

The chain joins TRBV5-1 to TRBJ2-1; D gene ambiguous. Germline CDR1 is SGHRS and CDR2 is YFSETQ. The CDR3 has 15 amino acids. The germline V and J ends were trimmed by 0 bases and 1 base, with 8 bases remaining between them. The CDR3 is CASSLGAPSYNEQFF. CDR3 sequence (DNA): TGCGCCAGCAGCTTGGGGGCGCCGTCCTACAATGAGCAGTTCTTC.

The chain combines TRBV5-4 with TRBJ1-6; maybe TRBD1 (6 bases). The CDR3 is 16 residues long. The V end lost 3 bases, the J end lost 3 bases, and 13 bases lay between the germline ends. Per the germline V gene, CDR1 is SGHNT and CDR2 is YYREEE (reference sequence). The CDR3 sequence: CASSSGQLGYNSPLHF. CDR3 nucleotides: TGTGCCAGCAGCTCCGGACAGCTGGGCTATAATTCACCCCTCCACTTT.

This clone was observed a few times. The V call is TRBV5-1, the J call TRBJ2-7; D not certain. The V and J ends lost 0 bases and 2 bases respectively, with 9 bases between them. This CDR3 region has 14 residues. CDR1 SGHRS and CDR2 YFSETQ come from the germline V gene. The CDR3 reads CASSLEGSPYEQYF. In DNA, the CDR3 is TGCGCCAGCAGCTTGGAGGGCAGCCCCTACGAGCAGTACTTC.

The CDR3: CASSLWRPGQRNTEAFF. In DNA form, the CDR3 reads TGCGCCAGCAGCCTATGGAGGCCGGGCCAGAGGAACACTGAAGCTTTCTTT. The rearrangement links TRBV4-3 to TRBJ1-1, with unresolved D. This CDR3 is built from 17 residues. The germline gives CDR1 LGHNA, CDR2 YSLEER. V lost 4 bases, J lost 1 base, and 19 bases lay in between.

The CDR3 spells CASSPLNQETQYF. For the CDR3, the DNA is TGTGCCAGCAGCCCCTTGAATCAAGAGACCCAGTACTTC. The rearrangement links TRBV7-9 to TRBJ2-5; the D is unclear. V lost 5 bases and J lost 2, with 9 bases in between. Germline-derived CDR1 and CDR2 are SEHNR and FQNEAQ (reference sequence). The CDR3 contains 13 residues.

The chain combines TRBV2 with TRBJ2-5; the D is unclear. The V and J ends lost 2 bases and 3 bases respectively, with 13 bases between them. CDR1 is SNHLY and CDR2 is FYNNEI in the germline V gene. The CDR3 has 15 residues. Here the CDR3 DNA reads TGTGCCAGCAGTGAACTGCTTCTAGGTAAAGAGACCCAGTACTTC. Translated, it gives CASSELLLGKETQYF.

V is TRBV6-6 and J is TRBJ2-2, with a possible D match to TRBD2 (6 bases). Looked up from germline, CDR1 is MNHNY and CDR2 is SVGAGI (reference sequence). V lost 6 bases to trimming and J lost 1 base, with 12 bases between them. The CDR3 runs 15 residues. The CDR3 reads CASRQLAENTGELFF. In DNA, the CDR3 is TGTGCCAGCAGACAACTAGCAGAGAACACCGGGGAGCTGTTTTTT.

The V and J genes are TRBV2 and TRBJ2-7, with a tentative D call TRBD2 (7 bases). The CDR3 is 14 residues long. Trimming left V 7 bases short and J 2 bases short, with 15 bases between. CDR1 and CDR2 from the germline V gene are SNHLY and FYNNEI. CDR3 coding DNA: TGTGCCAGCACCACAGGAGGGGGGGCCTACGAGCAGTACTTC. Protein: CASTTGGGAYEQYF.

The V gene is TRBV2, the J gene TRBJ1-3; TRBD1 matches at 10 bases. V dropped 3 bases and J dropped 0; count of bases not matched to a gene: 2. The germline gives CDR1 SNHLY, CDR2 FYNNEI. The CDR3 loop spans 16 amino acids. CDR3 protein: CASSDRTGGSGNTIYF. In DNA form, the CDR3 reads TGTGCCAGCAGTGACCGGACAGGGGGCTCTGGAAACACCATATATTTT.

The CDR3 sequence is CATSRGLTSQETQYF. The CDR3 bases are TGTGCCACCAGCAGGGGACTGACCTCCCAAGAGACCCAGTACTTC. The gene calls are TRBV15 and TRBJ2-5; maybe TRBD2 (6 bases). V was pared by 3 bases and J by 1 base, with 12 bases between. CDR1 is LNHNV and CDR2 is YYDKDF in the germline V gene (reference sequence). The CDR3 has 15 residues.

The chain carries TRBV6-6 and TRBJ1-5; TRBD1 is a possible D gene (5 bases). Trimming left V 8 bases short and J 3 bases short, with 14 bases between. The CDR3 sequence is 14 residues long. Per the germline V gene, CDR1 is MNHNY and CDR2 is SVGAGI (reference sequence). CDR3 residues: CASAWGGDNQPQHF. The DNA of the CDR3 is TGTGCCAGCGCCTGGGGGGGGGACAATCAGCCCCAGCATTTT.

This rearrangement joins TRBV9 to TRBJ2-1; D is possibly TRBD2 (7 bases). The length of the CDR3 is 18 residues. The germline V and J ends were trimmed by 4 bases and 6 bases, with 26 bases remaining between them. Per germline, CDR1 SGDLS and CDR2 YYNGEE. The CDR3 region has the DNA TGTGCCAGCAGCACCCAGGCCACTCCCGGACTAGGGGGCAATGAGCAGTTCTTC. Amino acids: CASSTQATPGLGGNEQFF.

J is TRBJ1-1 and V is TRBV27; weak D call: TRBD1 (5 bases). Germline V gene lookup returns CDR1 MNHEY and CDR2 SMNVEV (reference sequence). This CDR3 comprises 14 residues. With 3 bases removed from V and 1 base from J, the gap between germline ends came to 9 bases. CDR3 loop: CASSLGRRNTEAFF. The CDR3 DNA reads as TGTGCCAGCAGTTTGGGACGCAGGAACACTGAAGCTTTCTTT.